This T cell receptor (beta chain) emerged from a study of cytomegalovirus exposure and HLA in healthy donors. Overall study findings and caveats: In vitro confirmation showed a few CMV-associated chains to be CMV antigen specific. Analysis performed later showed TCR beta chains linked to HLA being more clonally expanded than equally common others. Per published reports, the classifier diagnosed cytomegalovirus status with high specificity and sensitivity.

A single count supports this clone. Its antigen remains unidentified. Vbeta (60) and Jbeta (13) primers were used in the PCR. Sequenced by immunoSEQ multiplex PCR; TCRdb stores in-frame clones only, minus some. The data contain roughly 200,000 clones, approximately 86% of them singletons. Trimming removed 2 bases from V and 8 bases from J; junction bases left unmatched: 7. CDR1 is SGHKS, CDR2 YYEKEE, per germline (reference sequence). The CDR3 is 14 amino acids. What was sequenced was PBMCs. The chain joins TRBV5-5 to TRBJ1-5; 7 bases line up with TRBD1. This TCR was sampled from a woman in her 30s in good health and CMV-seronegative. The CDR3 reads CASSLAQGSKPQHF. DNA of the CDR3: TGTGCCAGCAGCTTAGCACAGGGGTCCAAGCCCCAGCATTTT.